A single sample gave rise to the 8 T cell receptor beta chains below, sequenced in a study of blood T cell repertoires in COVID-19. Some clones are missing from TCRdb's copy, which holds only in-frame ones; the method was immunoSEQ multiplex PCR. The table records tens of thousands of clones, around 84% of them present only once. The sequenced sample consisted of peripheral blood. Receptor source: a man older than 75 with active COVID-19.

This chain joins TRBV7-6 and TRBJ2-7; TRBD1 aligns across 7 bases. This CDR3 region has 13 residues. The junction had 4 bases not matched to a gene; V was cut back by 5 bases and J by 3 bases. Germline V CDR1 and CDR2: SGHVS, FNYEAQ. The CDR3 bases are TGTGCCAGCAGCCCCGACAGGGACTACGAGCAGTACTTC. It specifies CASSPDRDYEQYF.

The chain couples TRBV7-3 to TRBJ2-1, with D maybe TRBD2 (5 bases). The CDR3 has 15 amino acids. Per the germline V gene, CDR1 is SGHTA and CDR2 is FQGTGA. Trimming shortened V by 5 bases and J by 3 bases, and 14 bases separated the two germline ends. The CDR3 nucleotides read TGTGCCAGCAGCGCCTTGGAGGCTAACTACAATGAGCAGTTCTTC. Translated: CASSALEANYNEQFF.

The chain recombines TRBV15 with TRBJ2-7, with D unresolved. Germline V gives CDR1 LNHNV, CDR2 YYDKDF (reference sequence). The CDR3 extends over 16 amino acids. V was trimmed by 0 bases and J by 2 bases, leaving 14 bases between them. Written as DNA, the CDR3 is TGTGCCACCAGCAGAGACCTAACCCACCGAACCTACGAGCAGTACTTC. Amino acid sequence: CATSRDLTHRTYEQYF.

The rearrangement uses TRBV6-5 and TRBJ2-7; 8 nucleotides line up with TRBD1. In germline, CDR1 is MNHEY, CDR2 SVGAGI. The V segment lost 6 bases and the J segment 6 bases; nucleotides outside the gene matches: 10. The CDR3 runs 14 residues. The CDR3 region has the DNA TGTGCCAGCAGGTGGGGACAGGACCCCTCCGAGCAGTACTTC. Its protein is CASRWGQDPSEQYF.

The chain combines TRBV5-1 with TRBJ2-2; 12 nucleotides match TRBD2. Losses at the gene ends were 4 bases for V and 8 bases for J; bases not matched to a gene: 9. The CDR3 covers 16 residues. Germline loops: CDR1 SGHRS, CDR2 YFSETQ. The CDR3 sequence is CASSPRTSGTGGELFF. The DNA for the CDR3 is TGCGCCAGCAGCCCCCGGACTAGCGGGACGGGAGGGGAGCTGTTTTTT.

V usage is TRBV13 and J usage is TRBJ2-1, with a tentative D call TRBD1 (6 bases). This CDR3 comprises 15 residues. From germline, CDR1 is PRHDT and CDR2 FYEKMQ (reference sequence). Trimming left V 3 bases short and J 3 bases short, with 12 bases between. The CDR3 loop is CASSFRTANYNEQFF. CDR3 bases: TGTGCCAGCAGCTTCCGGACAGCTAACTACAATGAGCAGTTCTTC.

As to this clone: The junction and the germline gene differ at one end; a read error may be behind it. The J gene is TRBJ2-5, the V gene TRBV2; D might be TRBD2 (7 bases). This CDR3 spans 11 amino acids. CDR1 and CDR2 from the germline V gene are SNHLY and FYNNEI. The DNA for the CDR3 is TGTGCCAGCACCCAAACGGGGGGCCCCCACTTC. As protein: CASTQTGGPHF.

J is TRBJ1-1 and V is TRBV28; unclear D gene. V lost 7 bases and J 0 bases, leaving 12 bases between the germline ends. CDR3 length: 14 amino acids. CDR1 is MDHEN and CDR2 is SYDVKM in the germline V gene. CDR3 amino acids: CASKGGLMNTEAFF. CDR3 bases: TGTGCCAGCAAGGGAGGGCTCATGAACACTGAAGCTTTCTTT.